This entry concerns a single T cell receptor beta chain. Its antigen is currently not known. The record has no base qualities; no much larger clone is one base away. The Qiagen DNeasy kit was used to extract genomic DNA both from unsorted PBMCs and from the negatively selected CD4+ and CD8+ fractions. Using primers that anneal to V and J segments, immunoSEQ multiplex PCR amplified the TCR beta CDR3 regions. Amplification bias was minimized using a synthetic immune receptor repertoire, and residual bias was removed computationally after sequencing. The original pipeline was this. Custom Python scripts were used to quantify repertoire diversity as the Shannon entropy index. The unsorted, CD4+ and CD8+ repertoires were each analyzed separately, with the exception of combined analyses, where CD4+ and CD8+ sequences were merged in silico. TCRdb holds this immuneACCESS table with in-frame rearrangements only. Some clones are missing; in checked studies, unresolved V genes explain under half, and the rest has no known cause. The V and J calls and clone size were taken over from that table, and D and trimming were inferred from the DNA. For this sample there are tens of thousands of clones; roughly 88% appear just once. Of the sample, roughly 5.3% falls within the top ten clones.

Interpreted using the paper, the time point label stands for: newly diagnosed, previously untreated cHL patient sample. PBMCs from patients with newly diagnosed, previously untreated classical Hodgkin lymphoma were sequenced as a comparison group for the relapsed/refractory trial patients. Peripheral blood was collected in 8 mL Vacutainer Cell Preparation Tubes, from which PBMCs were isolated by centrifugation and then cryopreserved. This record belongs to a study of PD-1 blockade in classical Hodgkin lymphoma (TCRdb year 2020). With respect to the entire study: The study used CyTOF and TCR beta sequencing to define a peripheral blood immune signature of response to PD-1 blockade in classical Hodgkin lymphoma. Paper-wide results and their limitations: The study was restricted to a single clinical trial cohort, and the causes of repertoire differences, possibly disease activity or prior therapy, were left undefined. Baseline TCR diversity was reported to be lower in newly diagnosed patients than in healthy donors, and even lower in relapsed/refractory patients.

The germline V gene yields KGHSH for CDR1 and LQKENI for CDR2. From V the trimming removes 8 bases and from J it removes 7 bases, while the gene matches leave 12 bases of the junction unaccounted for. The CDR3, from cysteine to phenylalanine, totals 16 residues. Only the CDR3 part of the read is kept: 48 bases, read in frame from the first base. Sequenced material: peripheral blood mononuclear cells (PBMCs). The TCR originated in a human donor with classical Hodgkin lymphoma. The chain uses TRBV18 and TRBJ2-7, with 15 middle bases fitting TRBD2. The CDR3 region has the sequence CASTFGLAGGPQEQYF. The nucleotide sequence reads as follows: TGTGCCAGCACCTTCGGACTAGCGGGAGGGCCGCAGGAGCAGTACTTC.